This T cell receptor (beta chain) was observed in a study of human T cells and chemical hapten exposure. In the case of this clonotype: What it recognizes is unknown.

Whole-study findings and limits: Expanded TCRs made up significantly more big CDR3 similarity clusters than controls did.

CDR1 SGHRS and CDR2 YFSETQ come from the germline V gene. The CDR3 length is 17 residues. The trim removed 4 bases at V and 0 bases at J, leaving 5 bases unmatched. This sample's time point: patch test 3, about 24 weeks after DPC sensitization. Specified treatment: therapeutic diphenylcyclopropenone sensitization with weekly scalp DPC. Blood draws came before every patch-test application. People who gave samples had alopecia, were 18 to 70 years old, and were suitable for DPC. TCRdb passed the RACE reads through MiXCR, listing each CDR3 protein once. The data show approximately 110,000 distinct CDR3 sequences, 30% to 35% seen once.

Sequences were derived from whole blood, sampled in connection with sensitization to the hapten diphenylcyclopropenone (DPC). This chain joins TRBV5-1 and TRBJ2-5; 14 nucleotides match TRBD2. The TCR originated in a man aged 40-55 years with alopecia areata. Some clones in this sample may be carry-over from other donors' samples. For the CDR3, the DNA is TGCGCCAGCAGCCTCCGACTAGCGGGAGGGTACCAAGAGACCCAGTACTTC. It translates to CASSLRLAGGYQETQYF.